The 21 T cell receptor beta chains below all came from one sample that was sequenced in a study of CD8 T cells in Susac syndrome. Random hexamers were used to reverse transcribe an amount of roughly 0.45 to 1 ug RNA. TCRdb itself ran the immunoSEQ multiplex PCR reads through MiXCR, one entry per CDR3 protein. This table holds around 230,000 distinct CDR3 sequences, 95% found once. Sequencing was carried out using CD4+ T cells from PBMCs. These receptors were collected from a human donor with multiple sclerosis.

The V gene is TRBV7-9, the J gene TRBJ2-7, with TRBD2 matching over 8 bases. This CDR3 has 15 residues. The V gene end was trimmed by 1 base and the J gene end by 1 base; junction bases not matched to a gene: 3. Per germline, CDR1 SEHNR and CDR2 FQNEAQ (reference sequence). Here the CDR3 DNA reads TGTGCCAGCAGCTTAGAAAGCGGGGGTTCCTACGAGCAGTACTTC. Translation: CASSLESGGSYEQYF. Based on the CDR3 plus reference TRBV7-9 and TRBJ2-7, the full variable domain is DTGVSQNPRHKITKRGQNVTFRCDPISEHNRLYWYRQTLGQGPEFLTYFQNEAQLEKSRLLSDRFSAERPKGSFSTLEIQRTEQGDSAMYLCASSLESGGSYEQYFGPGTRLTVT.

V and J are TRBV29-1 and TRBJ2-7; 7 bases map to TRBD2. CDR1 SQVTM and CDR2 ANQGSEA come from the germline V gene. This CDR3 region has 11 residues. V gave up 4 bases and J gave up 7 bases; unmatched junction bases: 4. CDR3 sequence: CSVAGGREQYF. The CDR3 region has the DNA TGCAGCGTTGCAGGCGGGAGAGAGCAGTACTTC.

The CDR3 region has the DNA TGTGCCAGCAGCACCGGGATAGAGGTATATGTGCAGTACTTC. Translation gives CASSTGIEVYVQYF. This chain uses TRBV28 with TRBJ2-7, with a tentative D call TRBD2 (5 bases). Trimming removed 6 bases from V and 9 bases from J, with 21 bases in between. CDR3 length: 14 residues. Per germline, CDR1 MDHEN and CDR2 SYDVKM.

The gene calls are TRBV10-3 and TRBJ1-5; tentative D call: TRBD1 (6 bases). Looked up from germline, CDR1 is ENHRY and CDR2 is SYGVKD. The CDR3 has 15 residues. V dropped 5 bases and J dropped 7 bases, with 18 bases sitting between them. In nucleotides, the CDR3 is TGTGCCATCAGTACGGGGGGACAAATCGTACAGCCCCAGCATTTT. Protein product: CAISTGGQIVQPQHF.

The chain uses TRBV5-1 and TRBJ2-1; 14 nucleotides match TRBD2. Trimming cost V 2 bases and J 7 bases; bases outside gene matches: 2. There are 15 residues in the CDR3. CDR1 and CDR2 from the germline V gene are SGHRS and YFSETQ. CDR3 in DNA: TGCGCCAGCAGCTTTAGACTAGCGGGAGGGAATGAGCAGTTCTTC. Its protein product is CASSFRLAGGNEQFF.

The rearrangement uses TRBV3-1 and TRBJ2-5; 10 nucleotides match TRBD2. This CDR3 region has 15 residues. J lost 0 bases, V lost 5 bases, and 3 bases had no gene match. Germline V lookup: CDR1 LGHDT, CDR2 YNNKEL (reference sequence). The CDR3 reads CASSRTSGDQETQYF. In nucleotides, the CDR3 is TGTGCCAGCAGCAGGACTAGCGGCGACCAAGAGACCCAGTACTTC.

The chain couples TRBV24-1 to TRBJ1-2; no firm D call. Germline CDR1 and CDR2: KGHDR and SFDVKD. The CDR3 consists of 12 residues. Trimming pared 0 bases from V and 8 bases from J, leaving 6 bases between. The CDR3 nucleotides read TGTGCCACCAGTGATTTGTTCTCGGGCTACACCTTC. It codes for CATSDLFSGYTF.

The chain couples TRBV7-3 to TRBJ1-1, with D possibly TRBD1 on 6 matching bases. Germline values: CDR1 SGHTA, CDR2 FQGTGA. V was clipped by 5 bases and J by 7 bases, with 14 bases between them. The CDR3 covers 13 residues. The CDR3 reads CASSILQGGEAFF. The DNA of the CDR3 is TGTGCCAGCAGCATACTACAGGGAGGTGAAGCTTTCTTT.

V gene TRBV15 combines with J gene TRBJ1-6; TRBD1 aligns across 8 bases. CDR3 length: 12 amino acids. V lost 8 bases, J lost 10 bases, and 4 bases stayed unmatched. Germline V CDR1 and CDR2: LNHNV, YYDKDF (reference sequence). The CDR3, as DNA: TGTGCCACCGGACAGGGATCATCACCCCTCCACTTT. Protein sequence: CATGQGSSPLHF. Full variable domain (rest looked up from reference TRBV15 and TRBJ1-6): DAMVIQNPRYQVTQFGKPVTLSCSQTLNHNVMYWYQQKSSQAPKLLFHYYDKDFNNEADTPDNFQSRRPNTSFCFLDIRSPGLGDTAMYLCATGQGSSPLHFGNGTRLTVT.

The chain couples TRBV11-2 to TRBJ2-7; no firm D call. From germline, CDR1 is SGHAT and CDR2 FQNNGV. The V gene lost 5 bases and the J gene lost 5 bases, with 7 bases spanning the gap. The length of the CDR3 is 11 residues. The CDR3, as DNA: TGTGCCAGCAGCCAACTGGACGAGCAGTACTTC. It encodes CASSQLDEQYF.

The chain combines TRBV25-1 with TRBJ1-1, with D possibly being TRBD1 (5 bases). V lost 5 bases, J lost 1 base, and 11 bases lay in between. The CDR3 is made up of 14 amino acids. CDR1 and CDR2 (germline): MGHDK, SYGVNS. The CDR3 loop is CASSNLGRNTEAFF. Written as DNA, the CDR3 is TGTGCCAGCAGTAATCTGGGGCGGAACACTGAAGCTTTCTTT.

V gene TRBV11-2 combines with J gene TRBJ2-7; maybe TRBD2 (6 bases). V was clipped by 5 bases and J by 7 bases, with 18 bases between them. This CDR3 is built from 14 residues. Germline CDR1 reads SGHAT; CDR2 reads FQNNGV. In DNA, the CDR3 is TGTGCCAGCAGCCCGATCACCAACGGGAGAGAGCAGTACTTC. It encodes CASSPITNGREQYF.

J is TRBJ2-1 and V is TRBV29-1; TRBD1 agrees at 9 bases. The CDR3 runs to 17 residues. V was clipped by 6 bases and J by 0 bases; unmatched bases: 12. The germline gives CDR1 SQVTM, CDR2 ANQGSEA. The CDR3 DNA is TGCAGCGTACGTTTAAAGTTGGACAGGGGCTCCTACAATGAGCAGTTCTTC. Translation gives CSVRLKLDRGSYNEQFF.

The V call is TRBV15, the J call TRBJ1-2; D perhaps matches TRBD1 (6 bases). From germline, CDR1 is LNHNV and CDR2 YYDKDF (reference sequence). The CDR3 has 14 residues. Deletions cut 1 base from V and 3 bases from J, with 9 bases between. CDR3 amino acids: CATSRASGDYGYTF. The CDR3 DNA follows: TGTGCCACCAGCAGAGCTTCAGGGGACTATGGCTACACCTTC. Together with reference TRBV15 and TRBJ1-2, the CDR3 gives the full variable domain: DAMVIQNPRYQVTQFGKPVTLSCSQTLNHNVMYWYQQKSSQAPKLLFHYYDKDFNNEADTPDNFQSRRPNTSFCFLDIRSPGLGDTAMYLCATSRASGDYGYTFGSGTRLTVV.

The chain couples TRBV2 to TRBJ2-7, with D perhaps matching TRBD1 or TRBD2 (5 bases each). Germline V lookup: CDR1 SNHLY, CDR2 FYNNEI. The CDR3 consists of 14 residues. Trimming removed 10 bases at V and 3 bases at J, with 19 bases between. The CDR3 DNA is TGTGCCACCGAACGACGGGGCGGAGTCTACGAGCAGTACTTC. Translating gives CATERRGGVYEQYF.

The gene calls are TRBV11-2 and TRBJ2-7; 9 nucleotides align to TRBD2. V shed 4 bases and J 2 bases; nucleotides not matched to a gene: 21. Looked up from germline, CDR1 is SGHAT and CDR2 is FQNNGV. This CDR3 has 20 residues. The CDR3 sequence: CASSSFFPTRGLAGTYEQYF. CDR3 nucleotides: TGTGCCAGCAGCTCCTTCTTCCCGACACGGGGGCTAGCGGGGACCTACGAGCAGTACTTC.

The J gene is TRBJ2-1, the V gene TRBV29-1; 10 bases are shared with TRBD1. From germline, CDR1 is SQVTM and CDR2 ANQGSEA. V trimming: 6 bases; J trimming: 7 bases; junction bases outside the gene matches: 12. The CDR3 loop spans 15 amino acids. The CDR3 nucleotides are TGCAGCGTCGTTCTTCCCGGGACAGGGGTAAATGAGCAGTTCTTC. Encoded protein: CSVVLPGTGVNEQFF.

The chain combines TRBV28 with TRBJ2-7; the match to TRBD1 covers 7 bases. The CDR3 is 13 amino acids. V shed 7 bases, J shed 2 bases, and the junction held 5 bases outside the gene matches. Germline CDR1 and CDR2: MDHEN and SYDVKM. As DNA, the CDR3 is TGTGCCAGCACCAACAGGGGACCCTACGAGCAGTACTTC. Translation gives CASTNRGPYEQYF. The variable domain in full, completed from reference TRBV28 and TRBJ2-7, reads DVKVTQSSRYLVKRTGEKVFLECVQDMDHENMFWYRQDPGLGLRLIYFSYDVKMKEKGDIPEGYSVSREKKERFSLILESASTNQTSMYLCASTNRGPYEQYFGPGTRLTVT.

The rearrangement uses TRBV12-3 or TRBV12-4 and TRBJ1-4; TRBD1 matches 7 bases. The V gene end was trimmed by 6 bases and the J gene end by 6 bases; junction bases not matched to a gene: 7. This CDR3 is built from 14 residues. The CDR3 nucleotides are TGTGCCAGCAGAACGGGACAGCGAGATGAAAAACTGTTTTTT. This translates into CASRTGQRDEKLFF.

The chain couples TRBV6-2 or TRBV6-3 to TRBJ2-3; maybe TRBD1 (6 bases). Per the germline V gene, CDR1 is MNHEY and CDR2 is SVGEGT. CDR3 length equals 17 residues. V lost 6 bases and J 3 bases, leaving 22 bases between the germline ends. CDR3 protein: CASSYRPLLRGTDTQYF. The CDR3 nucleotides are TGTGCCAGCAGCTACCGGCCTTTACTGAGGGGGACAGATACGCAGTATTTT.

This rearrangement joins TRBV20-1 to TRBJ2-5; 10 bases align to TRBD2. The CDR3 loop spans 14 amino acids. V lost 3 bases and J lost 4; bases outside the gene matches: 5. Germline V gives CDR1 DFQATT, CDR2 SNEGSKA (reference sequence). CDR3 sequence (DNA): TGCAGTGCTAGGGCTAGCGGGAGAGGAGAGACCCAGTACTTC. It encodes CSARASGRGETQYF.